This section outlines one T cell receptor (beta chain) sequence together with its context. At one of its ends the junction is not consistent with the germline gene, which may arise from a read error. CDR1 and CDR2 from the germline V gene are KGHSH and LQKENI. The CDR3 consists of 16 residues. The sample originates from a study of T cells in Graves' hyperthyroidism and ophthalmopathy. Amplification yielded TCR beta CDR3 regions, with RNA transcripts as the source. HTBI primers were employed in a first-round RT-PCR of the TCR CDR3. Via MiXCR, TCRdb re-called the multiplex PCR reads, giving one row per CDR3 protein. The sample carries some 400,000 distinct CDR3 sequences, 13% recorded once. When hyperthyroidism was first diagnosed, the blood sample was taken, preceding any ophthalmopathy symptoms.

The chain joins TRBV18 to TRBJ1-1; 7 nucleotides line up with TRBD1. The receptor was isolated from a man aged 30 to 45 with Graves' hyperthyroidism that later progressed to Graves' ophthalmopathy. The sample was blood. CDR3 nucleotides: TGTGCCAGCTCGCCACAGGGGAGTTTGATGAACACTGAAGCTTTCTTT. Its protein product is CASSPQGSLMNTEAFF.